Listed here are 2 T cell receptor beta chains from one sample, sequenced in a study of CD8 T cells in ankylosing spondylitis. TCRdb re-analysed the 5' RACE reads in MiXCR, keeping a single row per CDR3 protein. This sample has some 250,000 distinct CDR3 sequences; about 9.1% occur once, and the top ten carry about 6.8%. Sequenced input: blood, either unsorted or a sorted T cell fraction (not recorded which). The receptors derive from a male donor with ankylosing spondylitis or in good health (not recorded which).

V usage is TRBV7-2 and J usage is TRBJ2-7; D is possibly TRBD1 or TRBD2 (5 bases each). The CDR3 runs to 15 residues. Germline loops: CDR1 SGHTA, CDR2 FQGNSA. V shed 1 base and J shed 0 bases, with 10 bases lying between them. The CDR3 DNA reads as TGTGCCAGCAGCTTAGGGGACGCACGCTCCTACGAGCAGTACTTC. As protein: CASSLGDARSYEQYF.

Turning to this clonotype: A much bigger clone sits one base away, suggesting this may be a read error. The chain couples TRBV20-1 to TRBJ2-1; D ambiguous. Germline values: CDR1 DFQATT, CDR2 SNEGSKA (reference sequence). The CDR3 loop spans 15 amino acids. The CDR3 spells CSAITSLSSNNEQFF. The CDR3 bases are TGCAGTGCTATTACTTCCTTGAGCTCCAACAATGAGCAGTTCTTC.